What follows are 5 T cell receptor beta chains derived from one specimen sequenced in a study of T cell responses to AZD1222 COVID-19 vaccine. Assay: immunoSEQ multiplex PCR; the TCRdb copy retains only in-frame clones and omits some. The repertoire holds 90,000 to 150,000 clones, roughly 87% seen once, with about 10% in the top ten. The sequenced sample was peripheral blood, obtained on day 0 of AZD1222 vaccination. The receptor set was obtained from an adult in good health.

This chain connects TRBV20-1 to TRBJ1-5; D ambiguous. Germline-derived CDR1 and CDR2 are DFQATT and SNEGSKA (reference sequence). This CDR3 is 12 amino acids long. V was shortened by 3 bases and J by 4 bases, with 7 bases between the two germline ends. For the CDR3, the DNA is TGCAGTGCTAGTAAGGGAAATCAGCCCCAGCATTTT. The encoded protein is CSASKGNQPQHF.

The V gene is TRBV12-3 or TRBV12-4, the J gene TRBJ2-2; D not resolved. The CDR3 is 12 amino acids. V shed 6 bases and J shed 5 bases, with 7 bases lying between them. Here the CDR3 reads CASSRGTGELFF. CDR3 DNA sequence: TGTGCCAGCAGCCGAGGTACCGGGGAGCTGTTTTTT.

The V gene is TRBV4-3, the J gene TRBJ2-3, with TRBD2 identical over 7 bases. The germline V gene has CDR1 LGHNA and CDR2 YSLEER. V dropped 3 bases and J dropped 2; count of bases not matched to a gene: 2. The CDR3 runs to 14 residues. The CDR3 loop reads CASSQGLNTDTQYF. The CDR3 nucleotides are TGCGCCAGCAGCCAGGGACTAAACACAGATACGCAGTATTTT.

J is TRBJ1-1 and V is TRBV7-9; the D is unclear. V was shortened by 5 bases and J by 8 bases, with 9 bases between the two germline ends. The CDR3 has 11 amino acids. Germline V gene data show CDR1 as SEHNR and CDR2 as FQNEAQ (reference sequence). The CDR3 region has the DNA TGTGCCAGCAGCCCGGTCGGGGAAGCTTTCTTT. As protein: CASSPVGEAFF.

This chain connects TRBV10-3 to TRBJ1-4; 7 bases map to TRBD1. The CDR3 has 14 residues. Germline CDR1 and CDR2: ENHRY and SYGVKD. With 4 bases clipped from V and 5 bases from J, the junction kept 4 bases outside the gene matches. The CDR3 sequence is CAISGTGSNEKLFF. CDR3 coding DNA: TGTGCCATCAGTGGGACAGGTTCGAATGAAAAACTGTTTTTT.